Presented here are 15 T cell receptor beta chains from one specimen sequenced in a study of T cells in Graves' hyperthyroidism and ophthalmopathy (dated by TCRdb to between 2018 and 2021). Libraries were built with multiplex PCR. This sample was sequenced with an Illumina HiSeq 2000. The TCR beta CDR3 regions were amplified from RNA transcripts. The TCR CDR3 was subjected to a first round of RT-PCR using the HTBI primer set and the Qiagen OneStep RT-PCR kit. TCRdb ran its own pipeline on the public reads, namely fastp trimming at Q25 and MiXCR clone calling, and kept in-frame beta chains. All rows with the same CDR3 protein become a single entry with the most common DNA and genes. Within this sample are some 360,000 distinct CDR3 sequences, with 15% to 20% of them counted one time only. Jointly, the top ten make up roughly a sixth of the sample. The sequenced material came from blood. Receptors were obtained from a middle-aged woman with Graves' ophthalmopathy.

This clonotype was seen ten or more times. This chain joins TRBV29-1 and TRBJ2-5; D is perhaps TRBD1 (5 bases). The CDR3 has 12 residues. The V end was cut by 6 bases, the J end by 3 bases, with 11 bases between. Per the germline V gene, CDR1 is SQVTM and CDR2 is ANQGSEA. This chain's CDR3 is CSVMDNKETQYF. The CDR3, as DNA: TGCAGCGTGATGGACAACAAAGAGACCCAGTACTTC.

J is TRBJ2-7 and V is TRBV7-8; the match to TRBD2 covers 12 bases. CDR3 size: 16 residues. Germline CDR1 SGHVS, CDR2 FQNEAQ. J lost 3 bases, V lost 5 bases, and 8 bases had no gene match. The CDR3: CASSPKRLAGDYEQYF. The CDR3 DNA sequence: TGTGCCAGCAGCCCGAAGCGACTAGCGGGAGACTACGAGCAGTACTTC.

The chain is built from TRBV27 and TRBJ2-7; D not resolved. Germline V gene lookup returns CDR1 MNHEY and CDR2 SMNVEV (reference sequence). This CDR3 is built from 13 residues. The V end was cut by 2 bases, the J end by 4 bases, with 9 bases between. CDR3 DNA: TGTGCCAGCAGTTTAAGGCCGCCGTACGAGCAGTACTTC. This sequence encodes CASSLRPPYEQYF.

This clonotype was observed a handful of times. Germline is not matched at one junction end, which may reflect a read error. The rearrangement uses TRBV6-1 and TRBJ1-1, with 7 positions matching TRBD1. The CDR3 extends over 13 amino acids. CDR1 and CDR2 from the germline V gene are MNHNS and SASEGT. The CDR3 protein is CASKIGGYTEAYF. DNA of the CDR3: TGTGCCAGCAAGATAGGGGGCTACACTGAAGCTTACTTT.

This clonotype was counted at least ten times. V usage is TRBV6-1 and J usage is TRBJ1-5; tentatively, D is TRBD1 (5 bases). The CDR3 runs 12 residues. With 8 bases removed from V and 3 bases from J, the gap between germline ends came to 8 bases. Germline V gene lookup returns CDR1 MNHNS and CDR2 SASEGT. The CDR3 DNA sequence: TGTGCCAGCGGGGCTTTCAATCAGCCCCAGCATTTT. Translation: CASGAFNQPQHF.

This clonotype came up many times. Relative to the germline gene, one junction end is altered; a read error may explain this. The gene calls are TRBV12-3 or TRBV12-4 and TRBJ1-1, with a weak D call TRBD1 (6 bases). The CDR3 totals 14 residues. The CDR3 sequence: CASSLDRVRTEASF. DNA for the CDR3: TGTGCCAGCAGTTTAGACAGGGTGAGGACTGAAGCTTCCTTT.

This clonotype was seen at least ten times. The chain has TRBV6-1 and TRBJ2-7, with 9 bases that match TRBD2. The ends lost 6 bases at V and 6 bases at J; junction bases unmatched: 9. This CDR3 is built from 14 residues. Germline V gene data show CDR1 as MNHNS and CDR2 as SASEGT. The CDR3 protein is CASRDSGRGVEQYF. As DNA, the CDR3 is TGTGCCAGCAGGGATAGCGGGAGAGGTGTCGAGCAGTACTTC.

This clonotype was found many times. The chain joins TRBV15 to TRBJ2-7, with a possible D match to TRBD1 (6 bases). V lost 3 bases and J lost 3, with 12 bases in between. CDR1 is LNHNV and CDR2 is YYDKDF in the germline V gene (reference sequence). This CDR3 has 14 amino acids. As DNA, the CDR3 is TGTGCCACCAGCAGGGACAGATCGTACTACGAGCAGTACTTC. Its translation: CATSRDRSYYEQYF.

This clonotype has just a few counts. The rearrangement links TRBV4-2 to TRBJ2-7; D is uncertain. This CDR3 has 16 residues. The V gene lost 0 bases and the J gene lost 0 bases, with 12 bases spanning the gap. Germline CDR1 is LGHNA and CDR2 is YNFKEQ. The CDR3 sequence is CASSQDLASSSYEQYF. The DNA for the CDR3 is TGTGCCAGCAGCCAAGATCTGGCTTCCAGCTCCTACGAGCAGTACTTC.

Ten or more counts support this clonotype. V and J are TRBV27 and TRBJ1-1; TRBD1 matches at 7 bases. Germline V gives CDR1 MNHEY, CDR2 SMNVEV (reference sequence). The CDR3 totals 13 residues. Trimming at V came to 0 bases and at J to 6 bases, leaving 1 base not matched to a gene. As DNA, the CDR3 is TGTGCCAGCAGTTTATCGCAGGGGGCTGAAGCTTTCTTT. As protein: CASSLSQGAEAFF.

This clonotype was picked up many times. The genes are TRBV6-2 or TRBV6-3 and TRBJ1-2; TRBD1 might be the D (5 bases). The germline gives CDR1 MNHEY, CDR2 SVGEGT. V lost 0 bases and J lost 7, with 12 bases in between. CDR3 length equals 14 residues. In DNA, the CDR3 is TGTGCCAGCAGTTACTCGGGGGGAACTCGTGGCTACACCTTC. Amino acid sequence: CASSYSGGTRGYTF.

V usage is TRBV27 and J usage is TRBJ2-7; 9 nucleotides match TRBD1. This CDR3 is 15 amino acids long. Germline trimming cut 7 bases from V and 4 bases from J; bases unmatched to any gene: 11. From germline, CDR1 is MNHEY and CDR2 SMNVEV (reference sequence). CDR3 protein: CASTRIGQGPYEQYF. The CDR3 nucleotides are TGTGCCAGCACCCGAATAGGACAGGGGCCTTACGAGCAGTACTTC.

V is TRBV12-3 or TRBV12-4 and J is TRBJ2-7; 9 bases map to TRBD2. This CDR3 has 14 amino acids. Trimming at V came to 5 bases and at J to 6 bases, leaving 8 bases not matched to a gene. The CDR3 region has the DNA TGTGCCAGCAGTGCCAGCGGGGGGACGGGCGAGCAGTACTTC. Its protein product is CASSASGGTGEQYF.

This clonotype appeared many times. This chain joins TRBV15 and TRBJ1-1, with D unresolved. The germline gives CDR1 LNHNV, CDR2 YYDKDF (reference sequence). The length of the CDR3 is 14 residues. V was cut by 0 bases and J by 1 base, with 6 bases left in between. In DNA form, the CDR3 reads TGTGCCACCAGCAGAGATCGGGGGAACACTGAAGCTTTCTTT. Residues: CATSRDRGNTEAFF.

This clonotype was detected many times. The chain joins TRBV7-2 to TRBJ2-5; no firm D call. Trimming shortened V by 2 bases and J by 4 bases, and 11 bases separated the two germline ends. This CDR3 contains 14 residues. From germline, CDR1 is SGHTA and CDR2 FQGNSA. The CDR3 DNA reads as TGTGCCAGCAGCTTAACCCGCGGAGCAGAGACCCAGTACTTC. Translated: CASSLTRGAETQYF.